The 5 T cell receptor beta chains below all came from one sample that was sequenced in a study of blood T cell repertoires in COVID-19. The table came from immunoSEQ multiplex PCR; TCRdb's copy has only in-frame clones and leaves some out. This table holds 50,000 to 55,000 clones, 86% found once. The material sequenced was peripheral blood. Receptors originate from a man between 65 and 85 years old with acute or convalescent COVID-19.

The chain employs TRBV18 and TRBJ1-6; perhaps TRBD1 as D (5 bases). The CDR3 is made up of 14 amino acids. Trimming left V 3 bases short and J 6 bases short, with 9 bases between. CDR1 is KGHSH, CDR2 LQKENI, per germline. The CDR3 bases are TGTGCCAGCTCACCGGCAAGGGGTAATTCACCCCTCCACTTT. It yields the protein CASSPARGNSPLHF.

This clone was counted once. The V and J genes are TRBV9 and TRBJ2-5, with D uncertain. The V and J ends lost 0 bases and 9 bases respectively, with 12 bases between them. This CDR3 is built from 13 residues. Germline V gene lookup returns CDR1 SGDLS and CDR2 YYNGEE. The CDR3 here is CASSVAVYLPQYF. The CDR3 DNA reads TGTGCCAGCAGCGTAGCGGTCTACCTTCCCCAGTACTTC.

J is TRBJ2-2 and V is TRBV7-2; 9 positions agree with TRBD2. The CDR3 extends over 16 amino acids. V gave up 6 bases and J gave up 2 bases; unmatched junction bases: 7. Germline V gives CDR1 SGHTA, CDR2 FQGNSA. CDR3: CASRKAGGGNTGELFF. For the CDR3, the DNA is TGTGCCAGCAGAAAAGCGGGGGGAGGTAACACCGGGGAGCTGTTTTTT.

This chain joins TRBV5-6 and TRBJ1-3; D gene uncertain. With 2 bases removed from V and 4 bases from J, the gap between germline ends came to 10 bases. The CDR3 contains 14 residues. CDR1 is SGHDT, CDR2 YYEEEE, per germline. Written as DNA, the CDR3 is TGTGCCAGCAGCTTTGGAGGGTACGGAAACACCATATATTTT. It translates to CASSFGGYGNTIYF.

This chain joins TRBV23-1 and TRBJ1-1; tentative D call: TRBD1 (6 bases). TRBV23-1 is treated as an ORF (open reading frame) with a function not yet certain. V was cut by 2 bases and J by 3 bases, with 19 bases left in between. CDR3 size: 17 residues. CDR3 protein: CASSQRQEPISDTEAFF. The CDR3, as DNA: TGCGCCAGCAGTCAACGACAGGAACCCATCTCGGACACTGAAGCTTTCTTT.